These 25 T cell receptor beta chains share one sample of origin, sequenced in a study of early T cells in non-severe SARS-CoV-2 infection. MiXCR, applied by TCRdb to the 5' RACE reads, yields one record per CDR3 protein. This table has tens of thousands of distinct CDR3 sequences, 8% to 9.5% appearing once. The sequencing sample was made of whole blood. Receptor source: an adult who was a healthcare worker with PCR-confirmed SARS-CoV-2 infection or an uninfected control (not recorded which).

The chain links TRBV20-1 to TRBJ2-7; D gene unclear. Germline CDR1 and CDR2: DFQATT and SNEGSKA (reference sequence). The CDR3 is 13 amino acids. The germline V and J ends were trimmed by 3 bases and 0 bases, with 9 bases remaining between them. CDR3 loop: CSASVSPSYEQYF. CDR3 coding DNA: TGCAGTGCTAGTGTTAGCCCCTCCTACGAGCAGTACTTC.

This clonotype was found a few times. This rearrangement joins TRBV7-3 to TRBJ2-2; 11 bases match TRBD2. The CDR3 has 16 residues. The germline gives CDR1 SGHTA, CDR2 FQGTGA. V lost 5 bases, J lost 7 bases, and 9 bases stayed unmatched. The CDR3 protein is CASSPGTSGHVGELFF. The CDR3 DNA sequence: TGTGCCAGCAGCCCGGGGACTAGCGGTCACGTCGGGGAGCTGTTTTTT.

The chain links TRBV28 to TRBJ1-1; 11 nucleotides match TRBD1. J gave up 5 bases and V 7 bases, and 12 bases lay outside the gene matches. The V gene's germline CDR1 is MDHEN and CDR2 SYDVKM. The length of the CDR3 is 16 residues. The CDR3 region is CASTLLAGTGGTEAFF. As DNA, the CDR3 is TGTGCCAGCACTCTTTTGGCCGGGACAGGGGGAACTGAAGCTTTCTTT.

This clonotype was seen at least ten times. This chain uses TRBV3-1 with TRBJ1-2, with TRBD1 matching 10 bases. CDR1 is LGHDT, CDR2 YNNKEL, per germline (reference sequence). J lost 4 bases, V lost 3 bases, and 5 bases had no gene match. The CDR3 spans 15 residues. The CDR3 protein is CASSHPDRGGYGYTF. In DNA, the CDR3 is TGTGCCAGCAGCCACCCGGACAGGGGGGGCTATGGCTACACCTTC.

This clonotype was seen a handful of times. The chain employs TRBV4-3 and TRBJ1-2, with 8 bases matching TRBD1. This CDR3 is 16 amino acids long. V was pared by 0 bases and J by 4 bases, with 7 bases of the junction left unmatched. The germline V gene encodes CDR1 LGHNA and CDR2 YSLEER. CDR3: CASSQDVAGGGYGYTF. CDR3 nucleotide sequence: TGCGCCAGCAGCCAAGATGTGGCAGGGGGCGGCTATGGCTACACCTTC.

The chain carries TRBV6-2 or TRBV6-3 and TRBJ2-1; 8 bases are shared with TRBD1. Unmatched junction bases numbered 2, after V lost 4 bases and J lost 6 bases. There are 13 residues in the CDR3. Per the germline V gene, CDR1 is MNHEY and CDR2 is SVGEGT. Written as DNA, the CDR3 is TGTGCCAGCAGTTTAGGACAGGGCAATGAGCAGTTCTTC. Translated: CASSLGQGNEQFF.

This clonotype was seen at least ten times. This chain joins TRBV7-9 and TRBJ1-2; D is perhaps TRBD1 (5 bases). Germline V gene sequence: CDR1 SEHNR, CDR2 FQNEAQ (reference sequence). There are 18 residues in the CDR3. Trimming removed 5 bases at V and 4 bases at J, with 26 bases between. The CDR3, as DNA: TGTGCCAGCAGCCCCAAGACAGAGACATCCGACTCAGTCTATGGCTACACCTTC. The encoded protein is CASSPKTETSDSVYGYTF.

In this sample, this clonotype turned up many times. V gene TRBV29-1 combines with J gene TRBJ2-1; 14 bases line up with TRBD2. Per germline, CDR1 SQVTM and CDR2 ANQGSEA. Losses at the gene ends were 6 bases for V and 12 bases for J; bases not matched to a gene: 13. This CDR3 comprises 15 residues. In DNA, the CDR3 is TGCAGCGTAAACTCCGGGACTAGCGGGAGTAATTGGCAGTTCTTC. Translation: CSVNSGTSGSNWQFF.

The J gene is TRBJ2-5, the V gene TRBV7-2, with 7 bases lining up with TRBD1. This CDR3 spans 15 amino acids. In germline, CDR1 is SGHTA, CDR2 FQGNSA. The V segment lost 5 bases and the J segment 0 bases; nucleotides outside the gene matches: 6. CDR3 loop: CASSPGQQYQETQYF. CDR3 DNA: TGTGCCAGCAGCCCGGGACAGCAGTACCAAGAGACCCAGTACTTC.

This clonotype was counted at least ten times. V is TRBV7-3 and J is TRBJ2-6, with D tentatively TRBD2 (5 bases). V shed 2 bases and J shed 11 bases, with 13 bases lying between them. This CDR3 has 14 residues. Germline V gives CDR1 SGHTA, CDR2 FQGTGA. The CDR3 bases are TGTGCCAGCAGCTTATCGGGAAGGGCAGACGTCCTGACTTTC. This translates into CASSLSGRADVLTF.

This clonotype was recorded at least ten times. The chain recombines TRBV7-2 with TRBJ2-1; D remains unclear. The CDR3 runs to 14 residues. Germline-derived CDR1 and CDR2 are SGHTA and FQGNSA. V gave up 5 bases and J gave up 6 bases, with 14 bases separating them. The CDR3 is CASSRNPGPNEQFF. Written as DNA, the CDR3 is TGTGCCAGCAGCCGAAACCCCGGGCCCAATGAGCAGTTCTTC.

This clonotype showed up just a few times. The chain couples TRBV7-2 to TRBJ2-2; D perhaps matches TRBD2 (6 bases). Germline CDR1 SGHTA, CDR2 FQGNSA. The CDR3 has 15 residues. V was trimmed by 5 bases and J by 5 bases, leaving 15 bases between them. Here the CDR3 reads CASSPGRLATGELFF. CDR3 nucleotide sequence: TGTGCCAGCAGCCCCGGGCGGCTAGCGACCGGGGAGCTGTTTTTT.

The rearrangement links TRBV7-2 to TRBJ2-1, with 7 bases identical to TRBD1. The CDR3 is 17 amino acids. The ends lost 1 base at V and 1 base at J; junction bases unmatched: 7. In germline, CDR1 is SGHTA, CDR2 FQGNSA. CDR3 amino acids: CASSLVGAGGSYNEQFF. For the CDR3, the DNA is TGTGCCAGCAGCTTAGTGGGGGCAGGGGGATCCTACAATGAGCAGTTCTTC.

The chain carries TRBV20-1 and TRBJ2-5; maybe TRBD1 (5 bases). Trimming removed 6 bases from V and 4 bases from J, with 12 bases in between. This CDR3 has 12 residues. CDR1 is DFQATT, CDR2 SNEGSKA, per germline (reference sequence). The DNA for the CDR3 is TGCAGTGCCCAGGGCGACGGAGAGACCCAGTACTTC. Protein sequence: CSAQGDGETQYF.

A few counts support this clonotype. V is TRBV7-6 and J is TRBJ2-7, with D uncertain. CDR1 SGHVS and CDR2 FNYEAQ come from the germline V gene. The ends were cut back, 0 bases at V and 2 bases at J, with 5 bases in the middle. The CDR3 runs 13 residues. The CDR3 region has the DNA TGTGCCAGCAGCTTAGCAGAAACCTACGAGCAGTACTTC. Encoded protein: CASSLAETYEQYF.

This clonotype showed up many times. This rearrangement joins TRBV20-1 to TRBJ2-7; 13 positions match TRBD2. The V segment lost 1 base and the J segment 4 bases; nucleotides outside the gene matches: 19. The germline V gene has CDR1 DFQATT and CDR2 SNEGSKA (reference sequence). This CDR3 contains 20 residues. CDR3 coding DNA: TGCAGTGCTAGAGGGATCCTACGGACTAGCGGGAGAGTAAATCTTTACGAGCAGTACTTC. Translating it yields CSARGILRTSGRVNLYEQYF.

The chain couples TRBV12-3 or TRBV12-4 to TRBJ2-3, with D maybe TRBD1 (6 bases). V lost 3 bases and J lost 3, with 16 bases in between. The CDR3 is 16 residues long. CDR3 region: CASSFPQGRRTDTQYF. DNA of the CDR3: TGTGCCAGCAGTTTTCCTCAGGGGCGGAGGACAGATACGCAGTATTTT.

This clonotype has a handful of counts. The chain links TRBV7-2 to TRBJ2-7; D is perhaps TRBD2 (5 bases). The CDR3 sequence is 14 residues long. V gave up 7 bases and J gave up 2 bases, with 15 bases separating them. Germline CDR1 is SGHTA and CDR2 is FQGNSA. This CDR3 reads CASTIAGTAYEQYF. Here the CDR3 DNA reads TGTGCCAGCACCATTGCGGGTACCGCCTACGAGCAGTACTTC.

Only a few counts were recorded for this clonotype. The genes are TRBV6-2 or TRBV6-3 and TRBJ2-7; 7 bases are a match to TRBD1. The V and J ends lost 0 bases and 5 bases, in that order; junction bases with no gene match: 7. Germline lookup yields CDR1 MNHEY and CDR2 SVGEGT. The CDR3 is made up of 15 amino acids. The DNA for the CDR3 is TGTGCCAGCAGTTACTCGAGTAGGGGGCAAGACGAGCAGTACTTC. It encodes CASSYSSRGQDEQYF.

This clonotype was observed many times. The chain employs TRBV7-9 and TRBJ2-1, with 7 bases matching TRBD2. V lost 1 base and J lost 9; bases outside the gene matches: 6. The length of the CDR3 is 14 residues. Germline assignment: CDR1 SEHNR and CDR2 FQNEAQ (reference sequence). The CDR3 coding sequence is TGTGCCAGCAGCTTAGTAGCGGGCAAGGGTGAGCAGTTCTTC. Translated: CASSLVAGKGEQFF. Variable domain in full (rest from reference TRBV7-9 and TRBJ2-1): DTGVSQNPRHKITKRGQNVTFRCDPISEHNRLYWYRQTLGQGPEFLTYFQNEAQLEKSRLLSDRFSAERPKGSFSTLEIQRTEQGDSAMYLCASSLVAGKGEQFFGPGTRLTVL.

J is TRBJ1-4 and V is TRBV7-9; 8 bases agree with TRBD1. CDR3 size: 15 residues. The ends lost 5 bases at V and 4 bases at J; junction bases unmatched: 6. The germline V gene encodes CDR1 SEHNR and CDR2 FQNEAQ (reference sequence). CDR3 sequence reads: CASSGGQGGNEKLFF. The DNA for the CDR3 is TGTGCCAGCAGCGGAGGACAGGGCGGTAATGAAAAACTGTTTTTT.

This sequence joins TRBV5-6 and TRBJ1-5, with D unresolved. The ends were cut back, 0 bases at V and 6 bases at J, with 7 bases in the middle. Germline V gene lookup returns CDR1 SGHDT and CDR2 YYEEEE. This CDR3 region has 13 residues. The CDR3 is CASSLGSGQPQHF. The CDR3 nucleotides are TGTGCCAGCAGCTTGGGATCGGGTCAGCCCCAGCATTTT.

The table lists this clonotype with a few counts. V and J are TRBV6-2 or TRBV6-3 and TRBJ2-6; D unclear. From germline, CDR1 is MNHEY and CDR2 SVGEGT. There are 16 residues in the CDR3. The V gene lost 2 bases and the J gene lost 2 bases, with 10 bases spanning the gap. CDR3 coding DNA: TGTGCCAGCAGTTACCTGGTACAGACTGGGGCCAACGTCCTGACTTTC. The encoded protein is CASSYLVQTGANVLTF.

The chain combines TRBV6-2 or TRBV6-3 with TRBJ2-7, with D maybe TRBD2 (5 bases). Trimming took 5 bases from V and 4 from J, leaving 21 bases between them. The germline gives CDR1 MNHEY, CDR2 SVGEGT. This CDR3 comprises 16 residues. The CDR3 region is CASSLGRVTAIYEQYF. The CDR3 region has the DNA TGTGCCAGCAGTCTCGGGCGGGTCACAGCGATTTACGAGCAGTACTTC.

This clonotype was detected many times. The chain uses TRBV5-4 and TRBJ2-7; weak D call: TRBD1 (6 bases). Germline V CDR1 and CDR2: SGHNT, YYREEE (reference sequence). Trimming left V 4 bases short and J 3 bases short, with 14 bases between. The CDR3 consists of 14 residues. The CDR3 region is CASSLRTAHYEQYF. CDR3 nucleotides: TGTGCCAGCAGCCTACGGACAGCGCACTACGAGCAGTACTTC.